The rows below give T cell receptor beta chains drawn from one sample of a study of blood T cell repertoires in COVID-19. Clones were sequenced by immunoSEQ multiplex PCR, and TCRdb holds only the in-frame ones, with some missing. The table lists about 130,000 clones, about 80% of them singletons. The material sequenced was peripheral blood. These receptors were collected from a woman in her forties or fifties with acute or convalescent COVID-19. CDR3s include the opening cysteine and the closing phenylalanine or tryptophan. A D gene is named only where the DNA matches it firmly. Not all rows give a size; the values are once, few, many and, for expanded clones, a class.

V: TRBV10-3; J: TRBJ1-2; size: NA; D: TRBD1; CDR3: CAIRTSTGNYGYTF; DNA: TGTGCCATCAGGACTTCGACAGGGAACTATGGCTACACCTTC
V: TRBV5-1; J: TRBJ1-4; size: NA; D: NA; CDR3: CASSLDRTPTNEKLFF; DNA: TGCGCCAGCAGCTTAGACAGAACTCCAACTAATGAAAAACTGTTTTTT
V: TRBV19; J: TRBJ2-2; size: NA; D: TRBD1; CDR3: CASSTGQATGELFF; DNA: TGTGCCAGTAGTACGGGACAGGCAACCGGGGAGCTGTTTTTT
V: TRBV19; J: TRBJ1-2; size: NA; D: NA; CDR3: CASSMNQNYGYTF; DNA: TGTGCCAGTAGTATGAACCAGAACTATGGCTACACCTTC
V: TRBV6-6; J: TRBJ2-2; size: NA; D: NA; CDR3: CASRYGGVPGELFF; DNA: TGTGCCAGCAGATACGGAGGGGTTCCCGGGGAGCTGTTTTTT
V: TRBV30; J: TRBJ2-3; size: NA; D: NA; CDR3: CAWSKGAGSTQYF; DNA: TGTGCCTGGAGTAAGGGGGCCGGGAGCACGCAGTATTTT
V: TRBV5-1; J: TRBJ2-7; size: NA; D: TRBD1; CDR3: CASSSTGTAEQYF; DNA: TGCGCCAGCAGCTCGACAGGGACGGCCGAGCAGTACTTC
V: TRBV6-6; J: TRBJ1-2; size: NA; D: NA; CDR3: CASSYSAGDYGYTF; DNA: TGTGCCAGCAGTTACTCAGCCGGGGACTATGGCTACACCTTC
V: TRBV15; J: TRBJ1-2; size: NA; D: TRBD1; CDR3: CATTERPTPGTGERYGYTF; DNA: TGTGCCACCACCGAACGGCCCACCCCCGGGACAGGGGAGAGGTATGGCTACACCTTC
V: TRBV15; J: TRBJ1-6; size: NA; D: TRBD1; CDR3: CATRGQGFSPLHF; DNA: TGTGCCACCAGGGGACAGGGGTTTTCACCCCTCCACTTT
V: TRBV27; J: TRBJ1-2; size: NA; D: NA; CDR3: CASSLSGGDAIYGYTF; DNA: TGTGCCAGCAGTTTATCGGGAGGGGACGCGATCTATGGCTACACCTTC
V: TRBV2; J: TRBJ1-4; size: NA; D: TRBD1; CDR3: CASKTGGLGNEKLFF; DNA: TGTGCCAGCAAGACAGGGGGTCTCGGTAATGAAAAACTGTTTTTT
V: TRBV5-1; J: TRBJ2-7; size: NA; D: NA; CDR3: CASSLAGQRIYEQYF; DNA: TGCGCCAGCAGCTTGGCCGGTCAGCGTATCTACGAGCAGTACTTC
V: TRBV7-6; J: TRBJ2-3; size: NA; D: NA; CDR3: CASSKSGFHTDTQYF; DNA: TGTGCCAGCAGCAAGAGCGGGTTTCACACAGATACGCAGTATTTT
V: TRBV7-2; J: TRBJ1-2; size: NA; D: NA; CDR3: CASSLNRRGYTF; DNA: TGTGCCAGCAGCTTAAACAGGCGAGGCTACACCTTC
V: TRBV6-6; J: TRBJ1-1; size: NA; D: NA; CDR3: CASSPTTGAEAFF; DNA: TGTGCCAGCAGTCCCACGACGGGGGCTGAAGCTTTCTTT
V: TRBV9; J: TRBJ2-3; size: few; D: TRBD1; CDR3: CASSTLGTDQGIDTQYF; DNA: TGTGCCAGCAGCACATTAGGGACAGACCAGGGAATAGATACGCAGTATTTT
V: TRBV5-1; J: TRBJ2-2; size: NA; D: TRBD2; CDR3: CASSLDIAGVSGELFF; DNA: TGCGCCAGCAGCTTGGATATAGCGGGGGTGAGCGGGGAGCTGTTTTTT
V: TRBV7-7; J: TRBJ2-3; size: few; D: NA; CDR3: CASSSTAGATDTQYF; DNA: TGTGCCAGCAGCTCCACGGCGGGGGCCACAGATACGCAGTATTTT
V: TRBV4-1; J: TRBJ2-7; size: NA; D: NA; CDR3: CASRNRDEQYF; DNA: TGCGCCAGCAGAAACAGGGACGAGCAGTACTTC
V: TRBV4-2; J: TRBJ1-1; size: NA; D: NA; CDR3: CASSQHERGTEAFF; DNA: TGTGCCAGCAGCCAACATGAAAGGGGCACTGAAGCTTTCTTT
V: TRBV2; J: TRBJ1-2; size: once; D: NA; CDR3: CASSGQGVGYTF; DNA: TGTGCCAGCAGTGGGCAGGGTGTGGGCTACACCTTC
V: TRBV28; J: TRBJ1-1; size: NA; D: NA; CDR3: CASSITVNTEAFF; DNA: TGTGCCAGCAGCATTACAGTGAACACTGAAGCTTTCTTT
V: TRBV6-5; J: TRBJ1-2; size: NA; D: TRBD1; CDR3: CATSLTGAYGYTF; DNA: TGTGCCACGAGTTTGACAGGGGCCTATGGCTACACCTTC
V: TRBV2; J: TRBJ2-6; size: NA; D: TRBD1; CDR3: CASSGDSTRSGANVLTF; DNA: TGTGCCAGCAGTGGGGACAGCACCCGATCTGGGGCCAACGTCCTGACTTTC
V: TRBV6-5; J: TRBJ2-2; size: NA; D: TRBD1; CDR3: CASKMDRGNTGELFF; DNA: TGTGCCAGCAAGATGGACAGGGGTAACACCGGGGAGCTGTTTTTT
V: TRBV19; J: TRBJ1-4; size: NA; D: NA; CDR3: CASSLLTTNEKLFF; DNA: TGTGCCAGTAGCCTGTTAACAACTAATGAAAAACTGTTTTTT
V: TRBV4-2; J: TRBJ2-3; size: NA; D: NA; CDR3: CASSQAAGVRTDTQYF; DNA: TGTGCCAGCAGCCAAGCTGCAGGGGTACGAACAGATACGCAGTATTTT
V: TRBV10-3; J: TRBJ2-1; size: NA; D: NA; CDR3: CAISDGTFAYNEQFF; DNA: TGTGCCATCAGTGACGGGACATTCGCCTACAATGAGCAGTTCTTC